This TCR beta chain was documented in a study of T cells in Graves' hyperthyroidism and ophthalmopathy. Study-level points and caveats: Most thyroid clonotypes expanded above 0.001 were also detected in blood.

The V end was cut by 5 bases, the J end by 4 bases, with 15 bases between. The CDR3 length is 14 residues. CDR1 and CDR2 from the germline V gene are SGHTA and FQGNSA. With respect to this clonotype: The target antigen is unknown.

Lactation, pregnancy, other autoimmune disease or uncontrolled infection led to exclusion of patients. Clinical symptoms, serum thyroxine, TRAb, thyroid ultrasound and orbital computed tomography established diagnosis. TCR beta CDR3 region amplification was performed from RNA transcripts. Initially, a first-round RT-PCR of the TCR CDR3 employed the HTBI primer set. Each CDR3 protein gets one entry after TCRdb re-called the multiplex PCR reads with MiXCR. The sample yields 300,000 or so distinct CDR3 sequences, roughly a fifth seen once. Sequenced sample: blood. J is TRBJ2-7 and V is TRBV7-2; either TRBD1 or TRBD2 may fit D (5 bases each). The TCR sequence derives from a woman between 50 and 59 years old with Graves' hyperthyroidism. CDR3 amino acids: CASSDYWGRYEQYF. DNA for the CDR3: TGTGCCAGCAGCGACTACTGGGGCCGGTACGAGCAGTACTTC.